These 2 T cell receptor gamma chains were sequenced from one sample in a study of Vδ1+ human thymocytes. The template was reverse-transcribed extracted RNA. The CDR3 regions were amplified by multiplex PCR from V-gene primers to a constant-region primer. TCRdb ran CATT on the multiplex PCR reads. Of about 22,000 gamma-chain clones in the sample, roughly an eighth were seen once. Study-wide findings and caveats: Thymic TRG and TRD repertoires appeared highly polyclonal.

These receptors lack a known antigen. Sequenced material: Vdelta1+ gamma-delta thymocytes from the thymus. Subset in this sample: FACS-sorted CD3+ TCRalphabeta- TCRVdelta1+ TCRVdelta2- thymocytes. The receptors stem from a child younger than two who had congenital heart surgery.

The V gene is TRGV3, the J gene TRGJ1 or TRGJ2. V was clipped by 0 bases and J by 10 bases; unmatched bases: 9. The V gene's germline CDR1 is VTNTFY and CDR2 YDVSTARD (reference sequence). The CDR3 contains 13 residues. The CDR3 here is CATWDRRGGKKLF. The CDR3, as DNA: TGTGCCACCTGGGACAGGCGAGGGGGAAAGAAACTCTTT.

This clone was counted a few times. A much larger clone lies a single base off, so this may be a read error. Within the sample, other DNA sequences also encode this same CDR3. The rearrangement uses TRGV4 and TRGJ1 or TRGJ2. Trimming cost V 3 bases and J 1 base; bases outside gene matches: 3. Germline CDR1 and CDR2: EGSTGY and YDSYTSSV. The CDR3 loop spans 13 amino acids. CDR3 nucleotides: TGTGCCACCTGGGATCCTAATTATTATAAGAAACTCTTT. This encodes CATWDPNYYKKLF.